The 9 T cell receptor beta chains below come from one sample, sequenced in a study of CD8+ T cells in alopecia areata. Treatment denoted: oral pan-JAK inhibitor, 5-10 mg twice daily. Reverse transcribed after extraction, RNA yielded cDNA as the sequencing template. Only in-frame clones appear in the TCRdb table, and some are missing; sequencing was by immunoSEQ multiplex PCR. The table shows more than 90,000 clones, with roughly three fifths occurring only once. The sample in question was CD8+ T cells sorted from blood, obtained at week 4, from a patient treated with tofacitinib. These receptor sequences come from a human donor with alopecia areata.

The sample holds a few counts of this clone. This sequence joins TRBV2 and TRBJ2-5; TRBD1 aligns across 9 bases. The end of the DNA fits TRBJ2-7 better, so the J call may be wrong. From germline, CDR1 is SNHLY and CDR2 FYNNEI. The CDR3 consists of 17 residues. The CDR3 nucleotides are TGTGCCAGCAGTGGAATACACTCCGGGACAGGGTCTGTCGAGCAGTACTTC. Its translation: CASSGIHSGTGSVEQYF.

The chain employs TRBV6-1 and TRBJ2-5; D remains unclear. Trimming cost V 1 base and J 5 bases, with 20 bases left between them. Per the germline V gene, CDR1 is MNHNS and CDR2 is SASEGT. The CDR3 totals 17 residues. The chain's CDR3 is CASSEGKRKTGRETQYF. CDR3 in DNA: TGTGCCAGCAGTGAAGGGAAGCGAAAGACCGGTCGGGAGACCCAGTACTTC.

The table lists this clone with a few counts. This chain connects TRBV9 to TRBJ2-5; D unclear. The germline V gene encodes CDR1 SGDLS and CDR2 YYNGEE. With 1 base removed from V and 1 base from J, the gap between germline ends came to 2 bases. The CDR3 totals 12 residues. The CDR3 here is CASSVIQETQYF. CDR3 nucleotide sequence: TGTGCCAGCAGCGTAATCCAAGAGACCCAGTACTTC.

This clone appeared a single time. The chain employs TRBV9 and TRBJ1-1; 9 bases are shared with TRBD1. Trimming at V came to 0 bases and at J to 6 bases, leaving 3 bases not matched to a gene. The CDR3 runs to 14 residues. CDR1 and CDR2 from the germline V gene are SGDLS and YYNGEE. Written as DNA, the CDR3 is TGTGCCAGCAGCGTAGGACAGGGGGGTCCTGAAGCTTTCTTT. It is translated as CASSVGQGGPEAFF.

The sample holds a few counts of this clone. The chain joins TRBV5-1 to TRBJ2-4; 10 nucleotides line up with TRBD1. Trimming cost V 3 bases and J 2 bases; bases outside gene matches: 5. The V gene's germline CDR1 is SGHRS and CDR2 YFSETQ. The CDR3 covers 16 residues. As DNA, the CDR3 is TGCGCCAGCAGCTATGGGACAGGGGAGACCAAAAACATTCAGTACTTC. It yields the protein CASSYGTGETKNIQYF.

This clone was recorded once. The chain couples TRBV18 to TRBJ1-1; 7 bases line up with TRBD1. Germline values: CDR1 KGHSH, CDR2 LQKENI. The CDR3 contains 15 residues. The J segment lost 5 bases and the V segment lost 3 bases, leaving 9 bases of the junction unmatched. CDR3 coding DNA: TGTGCCAGCTCACCGCGCAGGGGGTTGAGAACTGAAGCTTTCTTT. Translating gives CASSPRRGLRTEAFF. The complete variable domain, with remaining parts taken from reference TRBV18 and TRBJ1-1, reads NAGVMQNPRHLVRRRGQEARLRCSPMKGHSHVYWYRQLPEEGLKFMVYLQKENIIDESGMPKERFSAEFPKEGPSILRIQQVVRGDSAAYFCASSPRRGLRTEAFFGQGTRLTVV.

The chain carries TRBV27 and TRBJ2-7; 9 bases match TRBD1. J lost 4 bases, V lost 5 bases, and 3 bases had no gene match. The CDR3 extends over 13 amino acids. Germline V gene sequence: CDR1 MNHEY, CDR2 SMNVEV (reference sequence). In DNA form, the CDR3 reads TGTGCCAGCAGTGCCGGACAGGGGTACGAGCAGTACTTC. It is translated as CASSAGQGYEQYF.

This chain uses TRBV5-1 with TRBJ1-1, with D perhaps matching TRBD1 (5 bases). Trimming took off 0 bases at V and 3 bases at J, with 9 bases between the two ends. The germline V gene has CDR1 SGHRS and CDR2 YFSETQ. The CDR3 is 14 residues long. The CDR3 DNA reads TGCGCCAGCAGCTTGGGCAGGGATTACACTGAAGCTTTCTTT. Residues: CASSLGRDYTEAFF.

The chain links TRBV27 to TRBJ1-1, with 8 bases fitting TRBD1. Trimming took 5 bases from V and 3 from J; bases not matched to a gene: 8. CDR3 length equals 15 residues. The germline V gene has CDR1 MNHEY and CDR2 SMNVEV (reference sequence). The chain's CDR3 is CASSGIGQGDTEAFF. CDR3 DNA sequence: TGTGCCAGCAGTGGAATAGGACAGGGTGACACTGAAGCTTTCTTT.